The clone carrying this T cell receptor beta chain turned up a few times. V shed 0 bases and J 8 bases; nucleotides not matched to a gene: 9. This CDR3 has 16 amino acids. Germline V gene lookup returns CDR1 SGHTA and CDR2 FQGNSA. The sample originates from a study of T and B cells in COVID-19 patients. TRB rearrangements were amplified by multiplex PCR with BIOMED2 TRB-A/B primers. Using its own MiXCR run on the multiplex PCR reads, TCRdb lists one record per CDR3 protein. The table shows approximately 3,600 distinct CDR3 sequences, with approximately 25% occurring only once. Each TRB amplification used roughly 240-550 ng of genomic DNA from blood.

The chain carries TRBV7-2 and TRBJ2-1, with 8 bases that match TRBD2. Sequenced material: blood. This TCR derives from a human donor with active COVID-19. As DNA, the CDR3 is TGTGCCAGCAGCTTAGCGCGAACGGGGGGGGTCTATGAGCAGTTCTTC. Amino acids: CASSLARTGGVYEQFF.